Given below is one TCR beta chain in context. Antigen: not known. Primers: 60 Vbeta forward and 13 Jbeta reverse. The table came from immunoSEQ multiplex PCR; TCRdb's copy has only in-frame clones and leaves some out. The profile covers about 130,000 clones, with 79% appearing a single time and approximately 6.2% taken by the ten largest. The entry originates in a study of cytomegalovirus exposure and HLA in healthy donors. Looking at the study overall: Within an early data release were tens of millions of unique TCRs drawn from HLA-typed donors. Study results and caveats: In a later analysis, at a false discovery rate of 0.05, under 20,000 TCR beta sequences matched HLA alleles. It was in a later analysis that TCR association rates were seen to vary by HLA locus, highest for DRB1 and lowest for HLA-C. Indistinguishable V segments such as TRBV6-2 and TRBV6-3 were excluded.

Germline CDR1 reads MNHNS; CDR2 reads SASEGT. Between the trimmed V and J ends, which lost 6 bases and 4 bases, there was a span of 13 bases. CDR3 length equals 13 residues. The TCR originated in a man aged 40-55 years in good health and CMV-seropositive. The chain uses TRBV6-1 and TRBJ2-7, with D tentatively TRBD2 (5 bases). Sequenced material: PBMCs. In nucleotides, the CDR3 is TGTGCCAGCAGCAAGGACTTTCAATACGAGCAGTACTTC. Its translation is CASSKDFQYEQYF.